Below are 12 T cell receptor beta chains sequenced from a single sample in a study of shared clonotypes between healthy human individuals. Sequencing was performed with immunoSEQ multiplex PCR; in TCRdb, only in-frame clones are kept and a portion is missing. The data hold a few hundred thousand clones, with around four fifths observed a single time. The sequenced material came from memory CD4+ T cells sorted from blood. As for subset: CD45RA-negative fraction. Receptors were obtained from a young man in good health.

The rearrangement uses TRBV9 and TRBJ2-1, with D possibly being TRBD1 (6 bases). The CDR3 has 14 residues. Germline V gene data show CDR1 as SGDLS and CDR2 as YYNGEE. V was shortened by 3 bases and J by 9 bases, with 16 bases between the two germline ends. This CDR3 is CASSASQQGGEQFF. As DNA, the CDR3 is TGTGCCAGCAGCGCGTCGCAACAGGGCGGTGAGCAGTTCTTC.

The genes are TRBV19 and TRBJ2-2; D call uncertain. This CDR3 spans 12 amino acids. Germline V gene data show CDR1 as LNHDA and CDR2 as SQIVND (reference sequence). V lost 6 bases, J lost 7 bases, and 9 bases lay in between. The CDR3 nucleotides are TGTGCCAGTAGAGGCGGCTTCGGGGAGCTGTTTTTT. Its translation: CASRGGFGELFF.

The genes are TRBV10-3 and TRBJ1-6; tentatively, D is TRBD1 (6 bases). CDR3 length: 16 residues. Germline lookup yields CDR1 ENHRY and CDR2 SYGVKD. The ends were cut back, 0 bases at V and 6 bases at J, with 12 bases in the middle. CDR3 sequence reads: CAISESSNRVNSPLHF. As DNA, the CDR3 is TGTGCCATCAGTGAGTCAAGCAACAGGGTTAATTCACCCCTCCACTTT.

This clone has more than one count but fewer than ten. The rearrangement joins TRBV5-6 to TRBJ2-7; 12 bases align to TRBD2. With V trimmed by 0 bases and J by 3 bases, 10 bases remained unmatched. The length of the CDR3 is 18 residues. CDR1 SGHDT and CDR2 YYEEEE come from the germline V gene. The CDR3 loop is CASSLVASGRVSSYEQYF. The CDR3 DNA follows: TGTGCCAGCAGCTTGGTTGCTAGCGGGAGGGTATCGAGCTACGAGCAGTACTTC.

The rearrangement joins TRBV2 to TRBJ2-2; 8 nucleotides align to TRBD2. CDR3 length: 15 residues. Germline V gene lookup returns CDR1 SNHLY and CDR2 FYNNEI. V lost 6 bases, J lost 4 bases, and 7 bases stayed unmatched. The chain's CDR3 is CASSSQSGGTGELFF. CDR3 bases: TGTGCCAGCAGCTCACAAAGCGGGGGCACCGGGGAGCTGTTTTTT.

This clone was found once. The chain joins TRBV7-6 to TRBJ2-5; D tentatively reads TRBD1 or TRBD2 (5 bases each). In germline, CDR1 is SGHVS, CDR2 FNYEAQ. The CDR3 has 14 residues. Trimming took 4 bases from V and 1 from J, leaving 10 bases between them. The CDR3 DNA follows: TGTGCCAGCAGCTCCTACGGGGCCCAAGAGACCCAGTACTTC. Its translation is CASSSYGAQETQYF.

The rearrangement joins TRBV2 to TRBJ2-1; no clear D gene. In germline, CDR1 is SNHLY, CDR2 FYNNEI. CDR3 length equals 12 residues. Trimming left V 4 bases short and J 12 bases short, with 13 bases between. This CDR3 is CASSGSSQRQFF. In DNA, the CDR3 is TGTGCCAGCAGTGGGTCTAGTCAGCGGCAGTTCTTC.

The genes are TRBV2 and TRBJ1-3, with 10 bases that match TRBD1. The germline CDR1 and CDR2 sequences are SNHLY and FYNNEI. J was trimmed by 15 bases and V by 5 bases; bases with no gene match: 7. This CDR3 is 12 amino acids long. The CDR3 DNA sequence: TGTGCCAGCAGTATACGACAGGGGGCGGAATATTTT. Protein: CASSIRQGAEYF.

This clone showed up just once. The chain carries TRBV9 and TRBJ1-1, with D tentatively TRBD1 (5 bases). CDR1 is SGDLS and CDR2 is YYNGEE in the germline V gene. The CDR3 runs to 15 residues. Trimming shortened V by 1 base and J by 0 bases, and 10 bases separated the two germline ends. The CDR3 sequence: CASSVFDRMNTEAFF. The CDR3, as DNA: TGTGCCAGCAGCGTATTCGACAGAATGAACACTGAAGCTTTCTTT. Looking up the rest from reference TRBV9 and TRBJ1-1 gives the full variable domain: DSGVTQTPKHLITATGQRVTLRCSPRSGDLSVYWYQQSLDQGLQFLIQYYNGEERAKGNILERFSAQQFPDLHSELNLSSLELGDSALYFCASSVFDRMNTEAFFGQGTRLTVV.

The V and J genes are TRBV11-3 and TRBJ2-2; 7 bases are a match to TRBD2. The CDR3 covers 18 residues. Germline assignment: CDR1 SGHNT and CDR2 YENEEA. V dropped 3 bases and J dropped 5; count of bases not matched to a gene: 15. CDR3 nucleotides: TGTGCCAGCAGCTTGAAGGGGTTTTCGGGAGGTAGTACCGGGGAGCTGTTTTTT. It specifies CASSLKGFSGGSTGELFF.

The chain combines TRBV5-1 with TRBJ2-7, with D unclear. The germline gives CDR1 SGHRS, CDR2 YFSETQ. This CDR3 has 12 residues. Trimming took off 4 bases at V and 1 base at J, with 6 bases between the two ends. CDR3 sequence: CASSVESYEQYF. The CDR3 DNA reads as TGCGCCAGCAGCGTGGAGTCCTACGAGCAGTACTTC. The full variable domain, its missing parts supplied by reference TRBV5-1 and TRBJ2-7, is KAGVTQTPRYLIKTRGQQVTLSCSPISGHRSVSWYQQTPGQGLQFLFEYFSETQRNKGNFPGRFSGRQFSNSRSEMNVSTLELGDSALYLCASSVESYEQYFGPGTRLTVT.

This clone appeared a single time. The V gene is TRBV10-2, the J gene TRBJ2-5; the D is unclear. Germline CDR1 and CDR2: WSHSY and SAAADI. The V gene lost 3 bases and the J gene lost 11 bases, with 22 bases spanning the gap. This CDR3 region has 15 residues. The CDR3 bases are TGCGCCAGCAGTGATCTCGGTCGTGTTCCTTTTTTTCAGTACTTC. This sequence encodes CASSDLGRVPFFQYF.